This paragraph reports one TCR beta chain. Its antigen is not known. Measured with immunoSEQ multiplex PCR; TCRdb has only the in-frame clones, and not every one. In the table there are some 130,000 clones, approximately 92% of which are singletons. The data were taken from a study of T cell responses to AZD1222 COVID-19 vaccine. Regarding the study as a whole: Spike-wide coverage was observed for vaccine-associated CD4 TCRs, with dominant responses at 160-218 and 743-854. Donors in the cohort were predominantly white British and more often female, and clonal diversity was possibly underestimated. Repertoires were obtained only post-peak T cell response. An increase in Spike-specific TCR breadth and depth was observed after two AZD1222 doses.

V gave up 8 bases and J gave up 0 bases, with 7 bases separating them. Germline CDR1 reads MDHEN; CDR2 reads SYDVKM. The CDR3 has 12 amino acids. Sequences were derived from peripheral blood, sampled 28 days after the second AZD1222 dose. The J gene is TRBJ1-2, the V gene TRBV28; D is unclear. The clonotype comes from an adult who received the AZD1222 COVID-19 vaccine. The CDR3 is CASHSTNYGYTF. CDR3 DNA: TGTGCCAGCCATTCAACTAACTATGGCTACACCTTC.